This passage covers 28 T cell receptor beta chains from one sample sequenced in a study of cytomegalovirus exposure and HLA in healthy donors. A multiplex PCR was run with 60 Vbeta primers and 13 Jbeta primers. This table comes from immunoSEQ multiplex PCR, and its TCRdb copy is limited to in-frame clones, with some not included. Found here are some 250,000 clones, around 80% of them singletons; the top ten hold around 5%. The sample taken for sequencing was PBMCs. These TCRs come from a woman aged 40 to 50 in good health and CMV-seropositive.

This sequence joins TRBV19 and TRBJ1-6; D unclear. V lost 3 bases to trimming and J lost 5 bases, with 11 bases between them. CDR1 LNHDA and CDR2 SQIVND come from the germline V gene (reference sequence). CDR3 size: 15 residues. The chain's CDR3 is CASSIGSGDNSPLHF. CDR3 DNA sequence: TGTGCCAGTAGTATCGGAAGCGGCGATAATTCACCCCTCCACTTT.

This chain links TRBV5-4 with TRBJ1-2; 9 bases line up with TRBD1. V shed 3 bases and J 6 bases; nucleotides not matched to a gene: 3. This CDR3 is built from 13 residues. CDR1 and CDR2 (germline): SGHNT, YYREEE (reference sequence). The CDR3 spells CASSWRQGDGYTF. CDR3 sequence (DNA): TGTGCCAGCAGCTGGAGACAGGGGGATGGCTACACCTTC.

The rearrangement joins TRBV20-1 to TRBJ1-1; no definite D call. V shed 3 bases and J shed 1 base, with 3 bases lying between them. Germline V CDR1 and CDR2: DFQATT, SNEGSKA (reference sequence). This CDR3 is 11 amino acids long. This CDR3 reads CSASRNTEAFF. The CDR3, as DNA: TGCAGTGCTAGTCGGAACACTGAAGCTTTCTTT.

CDR3 coding DNA: TGTGCCAGCAGTGCAACAGGAAAAGAGACCCAGTACTTC. This codes for CASSATGKETQYF. The chain employs TRBV2 and TRBJ2-5, with D tentatively TRBD1 (5 bases). Germline-derived CDR1 and CDR2 are SNHLY and FYNNEI. This CDR3 is 13 amino acids long. Trimming removed 4 bases from V and 3 bases from J, with 9 bases in between.

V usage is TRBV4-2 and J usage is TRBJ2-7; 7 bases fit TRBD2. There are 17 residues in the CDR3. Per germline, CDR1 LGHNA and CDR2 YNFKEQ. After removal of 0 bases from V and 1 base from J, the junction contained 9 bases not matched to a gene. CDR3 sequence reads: CASSQDFGASGSYEQYF. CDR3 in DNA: TGTGCCAGCAGCCAAGATTTCGGGGCTAGCGGATCCTACGAGCAGTACTTC.

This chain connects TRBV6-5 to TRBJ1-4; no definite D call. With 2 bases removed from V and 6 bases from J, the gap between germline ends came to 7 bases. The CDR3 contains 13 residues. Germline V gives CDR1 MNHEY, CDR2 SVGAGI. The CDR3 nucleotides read TGTGCCAGCAGTTACACGCAGGATGAAAAACTGTTTTTT. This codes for CASSYTQDEKLFF.

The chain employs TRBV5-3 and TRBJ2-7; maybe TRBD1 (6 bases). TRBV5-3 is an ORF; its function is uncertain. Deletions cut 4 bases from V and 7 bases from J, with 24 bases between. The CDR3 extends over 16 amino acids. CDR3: CARSRGRGPLLEEQYF. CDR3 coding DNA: TGTGCCAGAAGCAGGGGCAGGGGCCCCCTTTTGGAAGAGCAGTACTTC.

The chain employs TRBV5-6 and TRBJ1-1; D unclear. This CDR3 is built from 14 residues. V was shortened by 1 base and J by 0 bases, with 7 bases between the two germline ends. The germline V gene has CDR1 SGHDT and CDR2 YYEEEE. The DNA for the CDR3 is TGTGCCAGCAGCTTGTGGCAGATGAACACTGAAGCTTTCTTT. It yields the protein CASSLWQMNTEAFF.

CDR3 region: CASSLVGDISGNTIYF. The CDR3 DNA reads TGTGCCAGCAGCTTGGTGGGGGACATCTCTGGAAACACCATATATTTT. The rearrangement uses TRBV5-4 and TRBJ1-3; perhaps TRBD1 as D (6 bases). Trimming removed 0 bases from V and 0 bases from J, with 10 bases in between. This CDR3 spans 16 amino acids. Looked up from germline, CDR1 is SGHNT and CDR2 is YYREEE (reference sequence).

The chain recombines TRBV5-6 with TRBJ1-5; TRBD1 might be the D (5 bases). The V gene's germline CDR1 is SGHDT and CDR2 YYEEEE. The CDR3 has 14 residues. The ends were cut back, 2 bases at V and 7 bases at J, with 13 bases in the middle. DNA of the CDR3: TGTGCCAGCAGCTTAAGGGGACGGGGGCAGCCCCAGCATTTT. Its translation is CASSLRGRGQPQHF.

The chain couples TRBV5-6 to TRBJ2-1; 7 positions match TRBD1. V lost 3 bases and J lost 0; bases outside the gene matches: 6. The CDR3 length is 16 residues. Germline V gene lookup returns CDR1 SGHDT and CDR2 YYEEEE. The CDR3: CASSSYRGSSYNEQFF. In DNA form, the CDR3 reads TGTGCCAGCAGCTCATACAGGGGAAGCTCCTACAATGAGCAGTTCTTC.

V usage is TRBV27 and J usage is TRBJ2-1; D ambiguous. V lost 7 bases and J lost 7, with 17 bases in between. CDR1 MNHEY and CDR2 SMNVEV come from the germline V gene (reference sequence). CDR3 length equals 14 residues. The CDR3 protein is CASKERVRWNEQFF. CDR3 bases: TGTGCCAGCAAGGAGCGCGTGAGGTGGAATGAGCAGTTCTTC.

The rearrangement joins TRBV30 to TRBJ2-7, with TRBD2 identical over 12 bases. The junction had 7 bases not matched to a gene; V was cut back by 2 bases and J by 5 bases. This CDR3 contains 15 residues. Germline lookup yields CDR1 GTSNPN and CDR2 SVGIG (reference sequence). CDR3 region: CAWSSGLAGYNEQYF. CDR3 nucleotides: TGTGCCTGGAGTTCCGGACTAGCGGGATATAACGAGCAGTACTTC.

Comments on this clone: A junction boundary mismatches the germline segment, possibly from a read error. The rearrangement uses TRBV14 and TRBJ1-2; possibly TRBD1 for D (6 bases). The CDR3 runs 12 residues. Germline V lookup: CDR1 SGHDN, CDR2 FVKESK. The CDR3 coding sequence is TGTGCCAGCAGCCAAGCAGGGGCCCTTTCATACTTC. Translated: CASSQAGALSYF.

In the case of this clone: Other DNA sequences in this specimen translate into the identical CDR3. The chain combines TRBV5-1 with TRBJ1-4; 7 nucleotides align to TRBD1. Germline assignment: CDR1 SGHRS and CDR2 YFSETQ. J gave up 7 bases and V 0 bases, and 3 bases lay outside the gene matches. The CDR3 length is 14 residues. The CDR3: CASSLGQGGEKLFF. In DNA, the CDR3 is TGCGCCAGCAGCTTGGGACAGGGCGGTGAAAAACTGTTTTTT.

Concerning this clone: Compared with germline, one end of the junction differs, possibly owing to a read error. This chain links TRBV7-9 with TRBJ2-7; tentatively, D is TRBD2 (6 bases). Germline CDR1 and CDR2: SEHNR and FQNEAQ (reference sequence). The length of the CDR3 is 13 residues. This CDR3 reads CSSSSTRPYEQYF. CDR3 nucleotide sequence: TGTTCCAGCAGCTCGACTAGACCCTACGAGCAGTACTTC.

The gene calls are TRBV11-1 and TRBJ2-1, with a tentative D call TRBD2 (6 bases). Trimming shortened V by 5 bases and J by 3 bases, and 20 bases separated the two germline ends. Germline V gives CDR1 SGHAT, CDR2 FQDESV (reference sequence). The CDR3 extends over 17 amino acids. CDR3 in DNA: TGTGCCAGCAGCCCACGGTCGGGGACTGAGAACTACAATGAGCAGTTCTTC. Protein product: CASSPRSGTENYNEQFF.

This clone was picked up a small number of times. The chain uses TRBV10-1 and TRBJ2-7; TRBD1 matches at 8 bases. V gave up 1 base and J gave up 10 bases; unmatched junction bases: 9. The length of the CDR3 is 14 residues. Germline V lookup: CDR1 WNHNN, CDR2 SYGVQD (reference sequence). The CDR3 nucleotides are TGCGCCAGCAGTGAGTTTTTGGGACAGGCGTACCAGTACTTC. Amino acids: CASSEFLGQAYQYF.

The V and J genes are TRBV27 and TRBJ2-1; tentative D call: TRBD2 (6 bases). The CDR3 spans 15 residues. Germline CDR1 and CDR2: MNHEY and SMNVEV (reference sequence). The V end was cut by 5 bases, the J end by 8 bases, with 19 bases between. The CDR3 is CASSTYFGGVYEQFF. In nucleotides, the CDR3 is TGTGCCAGCAGTACTTATTTCGGGGGAGTTTATGAGCAGTTCTTC.

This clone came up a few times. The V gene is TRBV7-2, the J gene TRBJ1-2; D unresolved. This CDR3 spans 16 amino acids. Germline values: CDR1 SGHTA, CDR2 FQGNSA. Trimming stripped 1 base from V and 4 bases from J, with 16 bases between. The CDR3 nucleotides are TGTGCCAGCAGCTTAGGGCGCCCCGATAGGAGCTATGGCTACACCTTC. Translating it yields CASSLGRPDRSYGYTF. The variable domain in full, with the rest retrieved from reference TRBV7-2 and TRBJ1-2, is GAGVSQSPSNKVTEKGKDVELRCDPISGHTALYWYRQSLGQGLEFLIYFQGNSAPDKSGLPSDRFSAERTGGSVSTLTIQRTQQEDSAVYLCASSLGRPDRSYGYTFGSGTRLTVV.

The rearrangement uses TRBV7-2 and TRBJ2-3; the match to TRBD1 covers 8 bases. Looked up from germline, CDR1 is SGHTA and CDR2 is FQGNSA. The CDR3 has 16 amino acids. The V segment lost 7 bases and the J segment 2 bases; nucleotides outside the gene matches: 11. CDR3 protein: CASNLLGQDFTDTQYF. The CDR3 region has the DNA TGTGCCAGCAACCTCCTGGGACAGGACTTCACAGATACGCAGTATTTT.

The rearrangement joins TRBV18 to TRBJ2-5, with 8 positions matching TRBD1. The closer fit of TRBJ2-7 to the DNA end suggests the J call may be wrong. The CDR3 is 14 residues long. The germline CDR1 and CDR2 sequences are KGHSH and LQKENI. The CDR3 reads CASSPRQGLDEQYF. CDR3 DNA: TGTGCCAGCTCACCACGACAGGGGTTGGACGAGCAGTACTTC.

The CDR3 sequence: CASSTTGTGELFF. The CDR3 bases are TGCGCCAGCAGCACGACAGGGACCGGGGAGCTGTTTTTT. The J gene is TRBJ2-2, the V gene TRBV5-1; TRBD1 matches at 7 bases. With V trimmed by 4 bases and J by 5 bases, 2 bases remained unmatched. Germline V gives CDR1 SGHRS, CDR2 YFSETQ. The CDR3 contains 13 residues.

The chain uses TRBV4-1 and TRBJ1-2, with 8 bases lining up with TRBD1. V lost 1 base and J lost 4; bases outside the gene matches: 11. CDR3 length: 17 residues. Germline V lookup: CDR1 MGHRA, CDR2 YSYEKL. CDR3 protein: CASSQVTPQGASYGYTF. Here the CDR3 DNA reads TGCGCCAGCAGCCAAGTGACCCCCCAGGGGGCAAGCTATGGCTACACCTTC.

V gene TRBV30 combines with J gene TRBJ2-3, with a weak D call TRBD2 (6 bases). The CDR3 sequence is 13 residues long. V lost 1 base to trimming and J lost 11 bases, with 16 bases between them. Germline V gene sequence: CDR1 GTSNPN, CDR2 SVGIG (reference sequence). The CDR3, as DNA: TGTGCCTGGAGTGATATCCGTGGGGGGAAGCAGTATTTT. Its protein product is CAWSDIRGGKQYF. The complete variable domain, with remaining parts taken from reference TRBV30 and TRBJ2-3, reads SQTIHQWPATLVQPVGSPLSLECTVEGTSNPNLYWYRQAAGRGLQLLFYSVGIGQISSEVPQNLSASRPQDRQFILSSKKLLLSDSGFYLCAWSDIRGGKQYFGPGTRLTVL.

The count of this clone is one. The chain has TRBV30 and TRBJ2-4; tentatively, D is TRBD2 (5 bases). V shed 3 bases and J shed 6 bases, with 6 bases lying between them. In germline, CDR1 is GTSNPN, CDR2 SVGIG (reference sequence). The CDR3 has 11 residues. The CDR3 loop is CAWRDLNIQYF. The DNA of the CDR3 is TGTGCCTGGAGGGACTTAAACATTCAGTACTTC.

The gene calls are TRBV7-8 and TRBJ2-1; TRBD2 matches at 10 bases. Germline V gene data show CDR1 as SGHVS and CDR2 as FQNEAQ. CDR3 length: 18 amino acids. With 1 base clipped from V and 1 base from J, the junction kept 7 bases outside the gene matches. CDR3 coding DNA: TGTGCCAGCAGCTTAGTAGTAGCGGGGGGCAAATCCTACAATGAGCAGTTCTTC. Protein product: CASSLVVAGGKSYNEQFF.

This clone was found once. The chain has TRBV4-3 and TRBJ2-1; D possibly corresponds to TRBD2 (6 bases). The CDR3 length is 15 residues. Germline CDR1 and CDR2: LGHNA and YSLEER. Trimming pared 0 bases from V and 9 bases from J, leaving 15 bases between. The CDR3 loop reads CASSQDGGVGGEQFF. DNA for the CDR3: TGCGCCAGCAGCCAAGACGGCGGGGTTGGAGGTGAGCAGTTCTTC.